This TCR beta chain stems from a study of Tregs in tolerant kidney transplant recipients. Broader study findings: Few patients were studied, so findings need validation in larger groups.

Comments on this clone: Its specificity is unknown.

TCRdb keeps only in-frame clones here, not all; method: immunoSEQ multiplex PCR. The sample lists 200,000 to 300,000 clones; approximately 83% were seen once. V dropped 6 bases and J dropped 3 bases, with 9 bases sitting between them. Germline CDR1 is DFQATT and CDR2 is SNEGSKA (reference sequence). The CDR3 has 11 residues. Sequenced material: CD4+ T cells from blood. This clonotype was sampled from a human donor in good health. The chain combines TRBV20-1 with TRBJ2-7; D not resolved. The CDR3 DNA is TGCAGTGCCGGGCCCCGCTACGAGCAGTACTTC. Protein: CSAGPRYEQYF.